The 21 T cell receptor beta chains below all came from one sample that was sequenced in a study of blood T cell repertoires in COVID-19. The table came from immunoSEQ multiplex PCR; TCRdb's copy has only in-frame clones and leaves some out. The sample consists of some 350,000 clones, about 90% of them appearing once. Sequencing was performed on peripheral blood. All receptors come from a woman between 18 and 29 years old who had recovered from COVID-19.

The CDR3 coding sequence is TGTGCCACCAGCAGTCAGTGGAACACTGAAGCTTTCTTT. Encoded protein: CATSSQWNTEAFF. The V and J genes are TRBV15 and TRBJ1-1; D is uncertain. The germline V and J ends were trimmed by 3 bases and 1 base, with 6 bases remaining between them. CDR3 length: 13 residues. Per the germline V gene, CDR1 is LNHNV and CDR2 is YYDKDF (reference sequence).

This rearrangement joins TRBV4-1 to TRBJ2-3; 12 nucleotides agree with TRBD2. The CDR3 runs to 21 residues. Germline CDR1 MGHRA, CDR2 YSYEKL. V lost 3 bases, J lost 7 bases, and 23 bases stayed unmatched. CDR3 nucleotides: TGCGCCAGCAGCCACAACCCTCGACTAGCGGGAGAGGATTTAAGGTGGCATACGCAGTATTTT. This gives the protein CASSHNPRLAGEDLRWHTQYF.

The V and J genes are TRBV6-5 and TRBJ2-7, with 7 positions matching TRBD1. Trimming took 4 bases from V and 1 from J; bases not matched to a gene: 4. This CDR3 contains 14 residues. Germline V gene lookup returns CDR1 MNHEY and CDR2 SVGAGI. The CDR3 protein is CASSSRGQSYEQYV. DNA for the CDR3: TGTGCCAGCAGTTCCAGGGGACAGTCCTACGAGCAGTACGTC.

The gene calls are TRBV6-4 and TRBJ2-2; perhaps TRBD1 as D (6 bases). The V gene's germline CDR1 is MRHNA and CDR2 SNTAGT. CDR3 length: 14 residues. V was shortened by 5 bases and J by 1 base, with 8 bases between the two germline ends. The CDR3 DNA reads as TGTGCCAGCAGTCGACAGGTGAACACCGGGGAGCTGTTTTTT. Amino acids: CASSRQVNTGELFF.

The rearrangement links TRBV18 to TRBJ2-1; 9 positions match TRBD2. V gave up 1 base and J gave up 9 bases; unmatched junction bases: 10. In germline, CDR1 is KGHSH, CDR2 LQKENI. CDR3 length: 16 amino acids. Here the CDR3 DNA reads TGTGCCAGCTCACCACAAGGGATAGCGGGAGATGGTGAGCAGTTCTTC. This translates into CASSPQGIAGDGEQFF.

The gene calls are TRBV9 and TRBJ1-2; 7 bases are a match to TRBD1. Germline lookup yields CDR1 SGDLS and CDR2 YYNGEE. V was pared by 4 bases and J by 8 bases, with 23 bases of the junction left unmatched. The CDR3 contains 18 residues. In nucleotides, the CDR3 is TGTGCCAGCAGCCCGCACCGGGACAGTTTATCGCGGGCCACCGGCTACACCTTC. Encoded protein: CASSPHRDSLSRATGYTF.

This clone turned up a few times. This chain links TRBV3-1 (or the pseudogene TRBV3-2) with TRBJ1-2; 10 nucleotides match TRBD1. Germline V gene lookup returns CDR1 LGHDT and CDR2 YNNKEL (reference sequence). Unmatched junction bases numbered 6, after V lost 5 bases and J lost 6 bases. The CDR3 is made up of 14 amino acids. The CDR3 region has the DNA TGTGCCAGCAGCAGGGGGACAGGGGAAAATGGCTACACCTTC. Its protein product is CASSRGTGENGYTF.

With regard to this clone: Other nucleotide sequences from this sample produce the same CDR3. V and J are TRBV6-2 or TRBV6-3 and TRBJ1-1, with TRBD1 as a possible D gene (6 bases). The germline V gene has CDR1 MNHEY and CDR2 SVGEGT. V lost 6 bases to trimming and J lost 8 bases, with 10 bases between them. The length of the CDR3 is 11 residues. This chain's CDR3 is CASSRGTEAFF. The DNA for the CDR3 is TGTGCCAGCAGCCGGGGGACAGAAGCTTTCTTT.

This chain connects TRBV15 to TRBJ2-1; 9 nucleotides match TRBD2. V gave up 11 bases and J gave up 2 bases; unmatched junction bases: 7. Germline V CDR1 and CDR2: LNHNV, YYDKDF (reference sequence). There are 14 residues in the CDR3. CDR3 protein: CAAHPSGTYNEQFF. Written as DNA, the CDR3 is TGTGCCGCACACCCTAGCGGGACCTACAATGAGCAGTTCTTC.

The chain carries TRBV21-1 and TRBJ2-2; TRBD2, as called in the table, went unchecked against the DNA. TRBV21-1 is noted as a pseudogene. The CDR3 extends over 15 amino acids. The CDR3 DNA is TGCGAGGGGCAGACACTAGCGGGAGCACACGGGGAGCTGTTTTTT. It is translated as CEGQTLAGAHGELFF.

The chain employs TRBV30 and TRBJ1-1; the D is unclear. Germline CDR1 GTSNPN, CDR2 SVGIG (reference sequence). The CDR3 has 14 amino acids. Trimming stripped 5 bases from V and 0 bases from J, with 13 bases between. CDR3 DNA sequence: TGTGCCTGGGCCAAACAGTTATTGAACACTGAAGCTTTCTTT. Amino acids: CAWAKQLLNTEAFF.

The chain has TRBV7-9 and TRBJ2-6; tentatively, D is TRBD1 (6 bases). Germline V gene data show CDR1 as SEHNR and CDR2 as FQNEAQ (reference sequence). CDR3 length: 15 residues. V shed 3 bases and J shed 0 bases, with 6 bases lying between them. In nucleotides, the CDR3 is TGTGCCAGCAGCTTGGGACACTCTGGGGCCAACGTCCTGACTTTC. Translation: CASSLGHSGANVLTF.

This clone was picked up a small number of times. The chain employs TRBV25-1 and TRBJ1-2; TRBD1 agrees at 7 bases. The trim removed 6 bases at V and 4 bases at J, leaving 8 bases unmatched. Germline loops: CDR1 MGHDK, CDR2 SYGVNS. The CDR3 length is 14 residues. The CDR3 protein is CASSLGQARYGYTF. Written as DNA, the CDR3 is TGTGCCAGCAGCCTAGGACAGGCTCGCTATGGCTACACCTTC.

The V and J genes are TRBV27 and TRBJ1-3; no reliable D call. The CDR3 runs to 19 residues. The V gene lost 0 bases and the J gene lost 4 bases, with 22 bases spanning the gap. From germline, CDR1 is MNHEY and CDR2 SMNVEV (reference sequence). Written as DNA, the CDR3 is TGTGCCAGCAGTTTATCGGCTCCTGCCTACAGAGGGAGAGGAAACACCATATATTTT. Its protein is CASSLSAPAYRGRGNTIYF.

The chain links TRBV12-5 to TRBJ2-3, with 9 bases lining up with TRBD1. The CDR3 runs 14 residues. With 4 bases clipped from V and 2 bases from J, the junction kept 1 base outside the gene matches. Germline loops: CDR1 LGHNT, CDR2 FRNRAP. CDR3 region: CASGWTGVTDTQYF. The CDR3 region has the DNA TGTGCTAGTGGTTGGACAGGGGTCACAGATACGCAGTATTTT.

This rearrangement joins TRBV18 to TRBJ2-7; possibly TRBD1 for D (5 bases). CDR1 and CDR2 (germline): KGHSH, LQKENI. V lost 5 bases to trimming and J lost 3 bases, with 8 bases between them. The CDR3 length is 12 residues. The DNA of the CDR3 is TGTGCCAGCTCATCAGGGTTCTACGAGCAGTACGTC. Translated: CASSSGFYEQYV.

Comments on this clone: Other DNA sequences in this specimen translate into the identical CDR3. This chain joins TRBV7-2 and TRBJ2-7, with 9 bases lining up with TRBD1. The CDR3 loop spans 15 amino acids. Germline values: CDR1 SGHTA, CDR2 FQGNSA. V shed 2 bases and J 3 bases; nucleotides not matched to a gene: 5. CDR3 region: CASSLTGTGLYEQYV. The DNA for the CDR3 is TGTGCCAGCAGCTTAACCGGGACAGGGCTCTACGAGCAGTACGTC.

V and J are TRBV7-2 and TRBJ2-3, with a possible D match to TRBD2 (5 bases). Germline CDR1 SGHTA, CDR2 FQGNSA. The CDR3 has 13 amino acids. V dropped 5 bases and J dropped 2 bases, with 8 bases sitting between them. DNA for the CDR3: TGTGCCAGCAGCCCGGACTCCACAGATACGCAGTATTTT. Encoded protein: CASSPDSTDTQYF. The complete variable domain, with remaining parts taken from reference TRBV7-2 and TRBJ2-3, reads GAGVSQSPSNKVTEKGKDVELRCDPISGHTALYWYRQSLGQGLEFLIYFQGNSAPDKSGLPSDRFSAERTGGSVSTLTIQRTQQEDSAVYLCASSPDSTDTQYFGPGTRLTVL.

The V and J genes are TRBV14 and TRBJ1-5; D is unresolved. Germline loops: CDR1 SGHDN, CDR2 FVKESK. The CDR3 is made up of 13 amino acids. V shed 4 bases and J shed 6 bases, with 10 bases lying between them. DNA of the CDR3: TGTGCCAGCAGCCCCTCCTTCCCTCAGCCCCAGCATTTT. Translation gives CASSPSFPQPQHF. The whole variable domain, remainder taken from reference TRBV14 and TRBJ1-5, is EAGVTQFPSHSVIEKGQTVTLRCDPISGHDNLYWYRRVMGKEIKFLLHFVKESKQDESGMPNNRFLAERTGGTYSTLKVQPAELEDSGVYFCASSPSFPQPQHFGDGTRLSIL.

The genes are TRBV6-5 and TRBJ1-1; tentative D call: TRBD1 (6 bases). Germline V lookup: CDR1 MNHEY, CDR2 SVGAGI. The V gene lost 6 bases and the J gene lost 7 bases, with 21 bases spanning the gap. CDR3 length: 15 residues. CDR3 in amino acids: CASRPDRRASGEAFF. CDR3 DNA sequence: TGTGCCAGCAGACCTGACAGGCGGGCGAGTGGTGAAGCTTTCTTT.

The rearrangement links TRBV7-9 to TRBJ1-3; maybe TRBD1 (5 bases). Trimming removed 1 base from V and 0 bases from J, with 13 bases in between. The V gene's germline CDR1 is SEHNR and CDR2 FQNEAQ (reference sequence). The CDR3 has 17 amino acids. The CDR3 nucleotides read TGTGCCAGCAGCTTAGGCTTGGGGCGGCCCTCTGGAAACACCATATATTTT. Its translation is CASSLGLGRPSGNTIYF.